These 6 T cell receptor beta chains were sequenced from one sample in a study of control samples from healthy donors and cancer patients. The table came from immunoSEQ multiplex PCR; TCRdb's copy has only in-frame clones and leaves some out. The sample comprises some 120,000 clones, just over 90% of which are singletons, and 6% to 8% rests with the top ten. The specimen was blood. All receptors come from a young woman in good health.

This clone occurred once. V is TRBV5-6 and J is TRBJ2-3, with unresolved D. V was pared by 2 bases and J by 8 bases, with 9 bases between. The CDR3 contains 12 residues. The germline CDR1 and CDR2 sequences are SGHDT and YYEEEE. The CDR3 is CASSFRTGTQYF. The DNA for the CDR3 is TGTGCCAGCAGCTTTAGGACGGGTACGCAGTATTTT.

The rearrangement joins TRBV15 to TRBJ2-3, with TRBD2 matching over 10 bases. The V and J ends lost 0 bases and 4 bases, in that order; junction bases with no gene match: 10. Germline V gene lookup returns CDR1 LNHNV and CDR2 YYDKDF (reference sequence). The CDR3 has 18 residues. The CDR3 loop reads CATSRDWVERGGPDTQYF. The CDR3 coding sequence is TGTGCCACCAGCAGAGATTGGGTAGAGCGGGGGGGCCCAGATACGCAGTATTTT.

Comment on this clone: The same CDR3 also results from other DNA sequences found in this sample. The chain employs TRBV20-1 and TRBJ2-7, with unresolved D. Germline assignment: CDR1 DFQATT and CDR2 SNEGSKA (reference sequence). The CDR3 has 11 amino acids. V was pared by 3 bases and J by 4 bases, with 7 bases between. The CDR3 loop is CSASGGYEQYF. The CDR3 region has the DNA TGCAGTGCTAGTGGTGGTTACGAGCAGTACTTC.

This clone has just one count. CDR3 residues: CASSYGPDRFGNQPQHF. CDR3 in DNA: TGTGCCAGCAGTTACGGGCCGGATCGTTTCGGCAATCAGCCCCAGCATTTT. This sequence joins TRBV6-2 or TRBV6-3 and TRBJ1-5; D gene ambiguous. Germline V gene data show CDR1 as MNHEY and CDR2 as SVGEGT. The CDR3 contains 17 residues. V shed 2 bases and J shed 2 bases, with 16 bases lying between them.

CDR3 nucleotides: TGTGCCAGCAGCTTCACCGTTCTAGCGGGAGCTGGGGGAGAGCAGTACTTC. Protein: CASSFTVLAGAGGEQYF. The rearrangement joins TRBV7-2 to TRBJ2-7; 10 positions agree with TRBD2. From germline, CDR1 is SGHTA and CDR2 FQGNSA. The CDR3 runs 17 residues. The J segment lost 7 bases and the V segment lost 3 bases, leaving 15 bases of the junction unmatched.

The J gene is TRBJ2-3, the V gene TRBV7-8; maybe TRBD2 (6 bases). Germline loops: CDR1 SGHVS, CDR2 FQNEAQ. With 2 bases removed from V and 1 base from J, the gap between germline ends came to 19 bases. The CDR3 sequence is 18 residues long. This chain's CDR3 is CASSLLARGGEGTDTQYF. The CDR3, as DNA: TGTGCCAGCAGCTTACTAGCTCGAGGTGGGGAGGGCACAGATACGCAGTATTTT.